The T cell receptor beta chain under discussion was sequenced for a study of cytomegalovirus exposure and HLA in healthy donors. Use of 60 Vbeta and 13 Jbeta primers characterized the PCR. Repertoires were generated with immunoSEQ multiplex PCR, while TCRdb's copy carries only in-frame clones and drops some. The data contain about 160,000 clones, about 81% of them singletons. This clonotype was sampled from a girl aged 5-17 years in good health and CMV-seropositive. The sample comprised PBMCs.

The CDR3 DNA follows: TGTGCCTGGAATGCGGGTTTAAGTGAAAAACTGTTTTTT. Translated, it gives CAWNAGLSEKLFF. This sequence joins TRBV30 and TRBJ1-4; D gene ambiguous. V gave up 4 bases and J gave up 7 bases, with 13 bases separating them. CDR3 length equals 13 residues. Per germline, CDR1 GTSNPN and CDR2 SVGIG (reference sequence).